The clone carrying this T cell receptor beta chain has ten or more counts. Its antigen is undetermined. The sample originates from a study of CD8 T cells in ankylosing spondylitis. Trimming cost V 5 bases and J 1 base; bases outside gene matches: 8. The CDR3 sequence is 16 residues long. Study results and caveats: Within ankylosing spondylitis blood, a TCR beta motif made up of under 10 highly homologous variants appeared to be characteristic. Some motif variants were previously reported in reactive arthritis synovial fluid and blood. As reported, disease-linked clones showed significant enrichment in matched ankylosing spondylitis synovial fluid.

TCRdb called the 5' RACE reads again in MiXCR, with one record for every CDR3 protein. The data contain 800,000 to 900,000 distinct CDR3 sequences, around 11% of them seen just once; the ten biggest clones take up less than 0.65%. The sequencing sample was made of blood, either unsorted or a sorted T cell fraction (not recorded which). This TCR was recovered from a male donor with ankylosing spondylitis. The chain joins TRBV12-3 or TRBV12-4 to TRBJ2-1; 7 bases align to TRBD2. The CDR3 spells CASSPFRGGSYNEQFF. In nucleotides, the CDR3 is TGTGCCAGCAGTCCCTTTCGCGGGGGTTCCTACAATGAGCAGTTCTTC.